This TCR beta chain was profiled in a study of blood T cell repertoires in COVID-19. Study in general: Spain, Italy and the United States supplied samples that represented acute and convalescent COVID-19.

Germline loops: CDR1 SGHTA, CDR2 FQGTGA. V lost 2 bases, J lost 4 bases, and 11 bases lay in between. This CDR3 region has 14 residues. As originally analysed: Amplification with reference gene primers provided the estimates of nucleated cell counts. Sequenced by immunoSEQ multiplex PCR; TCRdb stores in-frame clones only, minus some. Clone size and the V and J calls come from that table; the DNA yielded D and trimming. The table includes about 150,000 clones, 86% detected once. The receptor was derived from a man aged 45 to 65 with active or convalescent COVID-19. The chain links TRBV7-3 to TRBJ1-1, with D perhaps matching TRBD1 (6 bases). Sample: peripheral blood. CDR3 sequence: CASSLSGDTTEAFF. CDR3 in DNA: TGTGCCAGCAGCTTATCAGGGGACACCACTGAAGCTTTCTTT.